Listed below are T cell receptor beta chains from one sample, sequenced in a study of shared clonotypes between healthy human individuals. Data came from immunoSEQ multiplex PCR; TCRdb stores just in-frame clones and leaves some out. Of 2,500,000 or so clones in the sample, under 95% were seen once. The sequenced sample was naive CD4+ T cells from PBMCs. The receptor set was obtained from a man aged 18 to 29 in good health. Some clones in this sample may be carry-over from other donors' samples. CDR3s include the opening cysteine and the closing phenylalanine or tryptophan. The order of the fields is D gene, V gene, J gene, CDR3 protein. D genes are given only for firm matches.

d_gene: TRBD2; v_gene: TRBV18; j_gene: TRBJ2-3; CDR3aa: CASSTTSGSTDTQYF
d_gene: -; v_gene: TRBV27; j_gene: TRBJ1-1; CDR3aa: CASSLFGVDWGTEAFF
d_gene: -; v_gene: TRBV7-2; j_gene: TRBJ1-2; CDR3aa: CASSPRGNYGYTF
d_gene: -; v_gene: TRBV30; j_gene: TRBJ1-1; CDR3aa: CAWWATEAFF
d_gene: -; v_gene: TRBV10-3; j_gene: TRBJ2-7; CDR3aa: CAISGRRDSNEQYF
d_gene: -; v_gene: TRBV2; j_gene: TRBJ1-2; CDR3aa: CASTLGPIYGYTF
d_gene: -; v_gene: TRBV27; j_gene: TRBJ2-6; CDR3aa: CASSPTGPTTGANVLTF
d_gene: -; v_gene: TRBV30; j_gene: TRBJ2-3; CDR3aa: CAWSVGGQAPDTQYF
d_gene: -; v_gene: TRBV28; j_gene: TRBJ2-5; CDR3aa: CASRDRWGVETQYF
d_gene: -; v_gene: TRBV11-3; j_gene: TRBJ1-1; CDR3aa: CASSLGKNTEAFF
d_gene: TRBD2; v_gene: TRBV10-2; j_gene: TRBJ2-3; CDR3aa: CASSESRGRAPDTQYF
d_gene: TRBD1; v_gene: TRBV9; j_gene: TRBJ2-3; CDR3aa: CASSAVGTGAADTQYF
d_gene: TRBD2; v_gene: TRBV2; j_gene: TRBJ2-7; CDR3aa: CASKVVLAGAGSYEQYF
d_gene: TRBD2; v_gene: TRBV5-4; j_gene: TRBJ2-1; CDR3aa: CASSFAGAGGPREQFF
d_gene: TRBD2; v_gene: TRBV7-2; j_gene: TRBJ2-1; CDR3aa: CASSSGTSENNEQFF
d_gene: -; v_gene: TRBV9; j_gene: TRBJ1-3; CDR3aa: CASSVATAIGTGGNTIYF
d_gene: -; v_gene: TRBV7-3; j_gene: TRBJ1-1; CDR3aa: CASSRAGAGTEAFF
d_gene: -; v_gene: TRBV15; j_gene: TRBJ2-5; CDR3aa: CATSRDVRAETQYF
d_gene: TRBD2; v_gene: TRBV7-3; j_gene: TRBJ2-2; CDR3aa: CASRFNPAGGTRGTGELFF
d_gene: TRBD2; v_gene: TRBV5-1; j_gene: TRBJ2-1; CDR3aa: CASSGGSSGRAFYNEQFF
d_gene: -; v_gene: TRBV4-3; j_gene: TRBJ2-7; CDR3aa: CASSHSPGGKGDEQYF
d_gene: TRBD1; v_gene: TRBV15; j_gene: TRBJ1-2; CDR3aa: CATSRDRGFHYGYTF
d_gene: -; v_gene: TRBV19; j_gene: TRBJ2-3; CDR3aa: CASSIGVASTDTQYF
d_gene: -; v_gene: TRBV7-2; j_gene: TRBJ1-3; CDR3aa: CASSLAGALSGNTIYF
d_gene: -; v_gene: TRBV14; j_gene: TRBJ2-7; CDR3aa: CASSQESVTQVYF
d_gene: -; v_gene: TRBV5-4; j_gene: TRBJ2-7; CDR3aa: CASSLEQGYEQYF
d_gene: TRBD2; v_gene: TRBV5-1; j_gene: TRBJ2-5; CDR3aa: CASSTPLAGQETQYF
d_gene: -; v_gene: TRBV27; j_gene: TRBJ2-6; CDR3aa: CASRPRGREAGANVLTF
d_gene: -; v_gene: TRBV10-3; j_gene: TRBJ2-2; CDR3aa: CAISESSGMGGELFF
d_gene: -; v_gene: TRBV29-1; j_gene: TRBJ2-1; CDR3aa: CSALEGGAVSYNEQFF
d_gene: -; v_gene: TRBV4-2; j_gene: TRBJ1-1; CDR3aa: CASSQAVGALGTEAFF
d_gene: -; v_gene: TRBV18; j_gene: TRBJ1-2; CDR3aa: CASSPRGDSGYGYTF
d_gene: -; v_gene: TRBV29-1; j_gene: TRBJ1-2; CDR3aa: CSVEGSPFYGYTF
d_gene: TRBD1; v_gene: TRBV19; j_gene: TRBJ2-6; CDR3aa: CASSMDRGRRAGANVLTF
d_gene: -; v_gene: TRBV5-4; j_gene: TRBJ1-1; CDR3aa: CASSFRDMNTEAFF
d_gene: -; v_gene: TRBV10-3; j_gene: TRBJ1-5; CDR3aa: CAIGRTVTQPQHF
d_gene: -; v_gene: TRBV6-1; j_gene: TRBJ1-1; CDR3aa: CASRPWTANTEAFF
d_gene: -; v_gene: TRBV28; j_gene: TRBJ2-7; CDR3aa: CASSLRLSYEQYF
d_gene: -; v_gene: TRBV6-4; j_gene: TRBJ2-5; CDR3aa: CASSGGTQYF
d_gene: TRBD1; v_gene: TRBV7-9; j_gene: TRBJ2-2; CDR3aa: CASSWDSWDGELFF
d_gene: -; v_gene: TRBV6-5; j_gene: TRBJ2-7; CDR3aa: CASSYSWGGEQYF
d_gene: TRBD1; v_gene: TRBV7-2; j_gene: TRBJ2-3; CDR3aa: CASSSGQGPDTQYF
d_gene: TRBD1; v_gene: TRBV6-1; j_gene: TRBJ1-1; CDR3aa: CATRDSYWTEAFF
d_gene: -; v_gene: TRBV5-1; j_gene: TRBJ2-7; CDR3aa: CASSPEPRAGEQYF
d_gene: TRBD1; v_gene: TRBV19; j_gene: TRBJ1-5; CDR3aa: CASSTGQGRYQPQHF
d_gene: -; v_gene: TRBV28; j_gene: TRBJ1-5; CDR3aa: CASSLLSPLNQPQHF
d_gene: -; v_gene: TRBV6-1; j_gene: TRBJ2-3; CDR3aa: CATAFGTNTDTQYF
d_gene: -; v_gene: TRBV6-1; j_gene: TRBJ1-1; CDR3aa: CASSEGRGLNTEAFF
d_gene: -; v_gene: TRBV15; j_gene: TRBJ2-5; CDR3aa: CATSRDRAQETQYF
d_gene: -; v_gene: TRBV7-9; j_gene: TRBJ2-7; CDR3aa: CASSLAVQYEQYF
d_gene: TRBD1; v_gene: TRBV5-1; j_gene: TRBJ2-4; CDR3aa: CASSFHRGISKNIQYF
d_gene: -; v_gene: TRBV6-1; j_gene: TRBJ1-5; CDR3aa: CASSEVPGGQPQHF
d_gene: -; v_gene: TRBV15; j_gene: TRBJ2-7; CDR3aa: CATSRMGEQYF
d_gene: TRBD1; v_gene: TRBV28; j_gene: TRBJ1-2; CDR3aa: CASSYGQGSKSGYTF
d_gene: -; v_gene: TRBV5-6; j_gene: TRBJ2-7; CDR3aa: CASSYGQQSYEQYF